These T cell receptor beta chains were read from a single sample in a study of blood T cell repertoires in COVID-19. Generated by immunoSEQ multiplex PCR, the TCRdb table keeps only in-frame clones and is missing some. This table has over 110,000 clones, 84% appearing once. Material: PBMCs or T cells enriched from blood (not recorded which). The receptors shown here come from a man in his fifties or sixties in a cohort exposed to, infected with or recovered from COVID-19 (not recorded which). Each CDR3 is given with its conserved first and last residue. Each record gives: V gene, J gene, D gene, clone size, CDR3 protein, CDR3 DNA. A D gene is named only where the DNA matches it firmly. Rows give clone size only sometimes, using once, few, many, or a class for an expanded clone.

V gene: TRBV9; J gene: TRBJ2-5; D gene: -; clone size: -; CDR3 protein: CASSVGQSQETQYF; CDR3 DNA: TGTGCCAGCAGCGTAGGACAATCACAAGAGACCCAGTACTTC
V gene: TRBV15; J gene: TRBJ1-2; D gene: -; clone size: -; CDR3 protein: CATSRASNYGYTF; CDR3 DNA: TGTGCCACCAGCAGAGCCTCTAACTATGGCTACACCTTC
V gene: TRBV2; J gene: TRBJ2-3; D gene: -; clone size: -; CDR3 protein: CASRQDQDTDTQYF; CDR3 DNA: TGTGCCAGCAGGCAGGATCAGGACACAGATACGCAGTATTTT
V gene: TRBV7-9; J gene: TRBJ1-1; D gene: -; clone size: -; CDR3 protein: CASSSGLNTEAFF; CDR3 DNA: TGTGCCAGCAGCTCAGGGTTGAACACTGAAGCTTTCTTT
V gene: TRBV28; J gene: TRBJ2-1; D gene: -; clone size: -; CDR3 protein: CASFEVSYNEQFF; CDR3 DNA: TGTGCCAGCTTCGAGGTCTCCTACAATGAGCAGTTCTTC
V gene: TRBV7-8; J gene: TRBJ1-6; D gene: TRBD1; clone size: few; CDR3 protein: CASSSRTGSDSPLHF; CDR3 DNA: TGTGCCAGCAGCTCGAGGACAGGGTCTGATTCACCCCTCCACTTT
V gene: TRBV30; J gene: TRBJ2-5; D gene: TRBD1; clone size: -; CDR3 protein: CAWNPGGGGETQYF; CDR3 DNA: TGTGCCTGGAACCCAGGGGGCGGTGGAGAGACCCAGTACTTC
V gene: TRBV5-1; J gene: TRBJ2-3; D gene: -; clone size: -; CDR3 protein: CASSFGELSSTDTQYF; CDR3 DNA: TGCGCCAGCAGCTTTGGGGAGCTCTCTAGCACAGATACGCAGTATTTT
V gene: TRBV11-2; J gene: TRBJ2-3; D gene: TRBD2; clone size: -; CDR3 protein: CASSLALSGNTDTQYF; CDR3 DNA: TGTGCCAGCAGCTTAGCCCTTAGCGGGAACACAGATACGCAGTATTTT
V gene: TRBV12-3/TRBV12-4; J gene: TRBJ2-3; D gene: -; clone size: -; CDR3 protein: CASSSGGPDTQYF; CDR3 DNA: TGTGCCAGCAGTTCGGGGGGCCCAGATACGCAGTATTTT
V gene: TRBV10-3; J gene: TRBJ2-7; D gene: -; clone size: -; CDR3 protein: CAISESDSPSYEQYF; CDR3 DNA: TGTGCCATCAGTGAGTCGGACAGCCCCTCCTACGAGCAGTACTTC
V gene: TRBV5-6; J gene: TRBJ1-5; D gene: -; clone size: -; CDR3 protein: CASSLAGGSGNQPQHF; CDR3 DNA: TGTGCCAGCAGCTTGGCCGGGGGATCTGGCAATCAGCCCCAGCATTTT
V gene: TRBV27; J gene: TRBJ2-3; D gene: -; clone size: -; CDR3 protein: CASNRTPYTDTQYF; CDR3 DNA: TGTGCCAGCAATCGGACTCCCTACACAGATACGCAGTATTTT
V gene: TRBV5-4; J gene: TRBJ2-3; D gene: -; clone size: -; CDR3 protein: CASSLVQGIKDTQYF; CDR3 DNA: TGTGCCAGCAGCTTGGTCCAGGGGATTAAGGATACGCAGTATTTT
V gene: TRBV10-3; J gene: TRBJ2-1; D gene: TRBD2; clone size: -; CDR3 protein: CAISESKAALAGGNEQFF; CDR3 DNA: TGTGCCATCAGTGAGTCGAAGGCCGCTCTAGCGGGGGGAAATGAGCAGTTCTTC
V gene: TRBV9; J gene: TRBJ1-3; D gene: -; clone size: -; CDR3 protein: CASSKGTSGNTIYF; CDR3 DNA: TGTGCCAGCAGCAAGGGGACTTCCGGAAACACCATATATTTT
V gene: TRBV18; J gene: TRBJ1-2; D gene: TRBD1; clone size: few; CDR3 protein: CASSPPGQGGYGYTF; CDR3 DNA: TGTGCCAGCTCACCACCGGGACAGGGAGGCTATGGCTACACCTTC
V gene: TRBV2; J gene: TRBJ2-3; D gene: TRBD1; clone size: -; CDR3 protein: CASSESPGQGSDTQYF; CDR3 DNA: TGTGCCAGCAGTGAAAGTCCGGGACAGGGCTCAGATACGCAGTATTTT
V gene: TRBV18; J gene: TRBJ1-4; D gene: TRBD1; clone size: -; CDR3 protein: CASSPGQGTNEKLFF; CDR3 DNA: TGTGCCAGCTCACCCGGACAGGGTACTAATGAAAAACTGTTTTTT
V gene: TRBV5-4; J gene: TRBJ2-7; D gene: TRBD1; clone size: few; CDR3 protein: CASSLGGQGIYEQYF; CDR3 DNA: TGTGCCAGCAGCTTGGGGGGACAGGGGATTTACGAGCAGTACTTC
V gene: TRBV30; J gene: TRBJ1-1; D gene: TRBD1; clone size: -; CDR3 protein: CAWRGNRGDHTEAFF; CDR3 DNA: TGTGCCTGGAGAGGTAACAGGGGCGATCACACTGAAGCTTTCTTT
V gene: TRBV12-3/TRBV12-4; J gene: TRBJ2-7; D gene: TRBD1; clone size: -; CDR3 protein: CASSPGQYEQYF; CDR3 DNA: TGTGCCAGCAGTCCGGGACAGTACGAGCAGTACTTC
V gene: TRBV5-1; J gene: TRBJ2-5; D gene: -; clone size: -; CDR3 protein: CASSLRLGDIGRAETQYF; CDR3 DNA: TGCGCCAGCAGCTTGCGGTTGGGGGACATCGGAAGGGCAGAGACCCAGTACTTC
V gene: TRBV19; J gene: TRBJ1-1; D gene: -; clone size: -; CDR3 protein: CASSPARANTEAFF; CDR3 DNA: TGTGCCAGTAGCCCTGCCAGGGCGAACACTGAAGCTTTCTTT
V gene: TRBV3-1/TRBV3-2; J gene: TRBJ2-1; D gene: TRBD1; clone size: -; CDR3 protein: CASSQVGTGARDEQFF; CDR3 DNA: TGTGCCAGCAGCCAAGTGGGCACAGGGGCAAGGGATGAGCAGTTCTTC
V gene: TRBV6-6; J gene: TRBJ2-3; D gene: -; clone size: -; CDR3 protein: CASSYGSGTQYF; CDR3 DNA: TGTGCCAGCAGTTACGGGTCGGGTACGCAGTATTTT
V gene: TRBV10-3; J gene: TRBJ1-1; D gene: -; clone size: -; CDR3 protein: CAIRRTDLMNTEAFF; CDR3 DNA: TGTGCCATCAGACGGACAGACCTAATGAACACTGAAGCTTTCTTT
V gene: TRBV4-2; J gene: TRBJ2-7; D gene: TRBD1; clone size: -; CDR3 protein: CASSLGQASYEQYF; CDR3 DNA: TGTGCCAGCAGCCTAGGACAGGCCTCCTACGAGCAGTACTTC
V gene: TRBV19; J gene: TRBJ2-5; D gene: TRBD2; clone size: -; CDR3 protein: CASATSGGALETQYF; CDR3 DNA: TGTGCCAGTGCGACTAGCGGGGGGGCGTTAGAGACCCAGTACTTC
V gene: TRBV7-9; J gene: TRBJ2-1; D gene: -; clone size: -; CDR3 protein: CASSLGNNEQFF; CDR3 DNA: TGTGCCAGCAGTCTCGGGAACAATGAGCAGTTCTTC
V gene: TRBV30; J gene: TRBJ2-7; D gene: TRBD2; clone size: -; CDR3 protein: CAWSVRPGRAEQYF; CDR3 DNA: TGTGCCTGGAGTGTACGGCCAGGGAGGGCCGAGCAGTACTTC
V gene: TRBV16; J gene: TRBJ2-3; D gene: -; clone size: -; CDR3 protein: CASSQYPTLTDTQYF; CDR3 DNA: TGTGCCAGCAGCCAATACCCGACTCTCACAGATACGCAGTATTTT
V gene: TRBV11-2; J gene: TRBJ1-2; D gene: -; clone size: -; CDR3 protein: CASSPSPGVGGYTF; CDR3 DNA: TGTGCCAGCAGCCCATCTCCGGGGGTGGGTGGCTACACCTTC
V gene: TRBV7-9; J gene: TRBJ2-5; D gene: -; clone size: -; CDR3 protein: CASSSGSLAETQYF; CDR3 DNA: TGTGCCAGCAGCTCCGGCTCTTTAGCAGAGACCCAGTACTTC
V gene: TRBV30; J gene: TRBJ1-1; D gene: -; clone size: -; CDR3 protein: CAWGLGGTLNTEAFF; CDR3 DNA: TGTGCCTGGGGATTGGGGGGGACTTTGAACACTGAAGCTTTCTTT
V gene: TRBV29-1; J gene: TRBJ2-3; D gene: TRBD2; clone size: -; CDR3 protein: CSVDLAGGPNTQYF; CDR3 DNA: TGCAGCGTTGACCTAGCGGGAGGGCCGAATACGCAGTATTTT
V gene: TRBV18; J gene: TRBJ2-2; D gene: -; clone size: -; CDR3 protein: CASSPRGTGELFF; CDR3 DNA: TGTGCCAGCTCACCAAGGGGCACCGGGGAGCTGTTTTTT
V gene: TRBV6-5; J gene: TRBJ1-5; D gene: -; clone size: once; CDR3 protein: CASGRGFNQPQHF; CDR3 DNA: TGTGCCAGCGGGCGGGGCTTCAATCAGCCCCAGCATTTT
V gene: TRBV2; J gene: TRBJ2-7; D gene: TRBD1; clone size: -; CDR3 protein: CASRRGQVSYEQYF; CDR3 DNA: TGTGCCAGCAGAAGGGGACAGGTCTCCTACGAGCAGTACTTC
V gene: TRBV25-1; J gene: TRBJ2-7; D gene: -; clone size: once; CDR3 protein: CASSLRYEQYF; CDR3 DNA: TGTGCCAGCTCGTTGAGGTACGAGCAGTACTTC
V gene: TRBV5-1; J gene: TRBJ1-4; D gene: -; clone size: -; CDR3 protein: CASSRQKGEHEKLFF; CDR3 DNA: TGCGCCAGCAGCCGTCAAAAGGGGGAGCATGAAAAACTGTTTTTT
V gene: TRBV7-2; J gene: TRBJ2-7; D gene: -; clone size: -; CDR3 protein: CASSLAFGGEQYF; CDR3 DNA: TGTGCCAGCAGCTTAGCGTTCGGGGGCGAGCAGTACTTC
V gene: TRBV27; J gene: TRBJ2-7; D gene: TRBD1; clone size: once; CDR3 protein: CASSNQGALYEQYF; CDR3 DNA: TGTGCCAGCAGTAACCAGGGGGCCCTCTACGAGCAGTACTTC
V gene: TRBV7-2; J gene: TRBJ1-1; D gene: -; clone size: -; CDR3 protein: CASSSPQGIEAFF; CDR3 DNA: TGTGCCAGCAGCTCACCCCAGGGAATTGAAGCTTTCTTT
V gene: TRBV14; J gene: TRBJ2-7; D gene: -; clone size: -; CDR3 protein: CASSRTSGGMNRQYF; CDR3 DNA: TGTGCCAGCAGCCGCACCTCCGGCGGAATGAACCGGCAGTACTTC
V gene: TRBV5-6; J gene: TRBJ1-3; D gene: TRBD1; clone size: -; CDR3 protein: CASSFGGQGLGNTIYF; CDR3 DNA: TGTGCCAGCAGCTTCGGGGGACAGGGCCTTGGAAACACCATATATTTT
V gene: TRBV7-3; J gene: TRBJ2-1; D gene: -; clone size: -; CDR3 protein: CASSPKGRDRDLEQFF; CDR3 DNA: TGTGCCAGCAGCCCGAAGGGGCGGGACCGTGATCTTGAGCAGTTCTTC
V gene: TRBV3-1/TRBV3-2; J gene: TRBJ2-1; D gene: TRBD2; clone size: -; CDR3 protein: CASSLTSGRAHEQFF; CDR3 DNA: TGTGCCAGCAGCCTTACTAGCGGGAGAGCCCATGAGCAGTTCTTC
V gene: TRBV30; J gene: TRBJ1-2; D gene: TRBD1; clone size: -; CDR3 protein: CAWSRHRGSGYTF; CDR3 DNA: TGTGCCTGGAGTAGACACAGGGGGTCCGGCTACACCTTC
V gene: TRBV19; J gene: TRBJ1-1; D gene: -; clone size: -; CDR3 protein: CASRSLTRGHGEAFF; CDR3 DNA: TGTGCCAGTAGATCCCTTACCAGGGGACATGGTGAAGCTTTCTTT
V gene: TRBV4-1; J gene: TRBJ1-1; D gene: -; clone size: -; CDR3 protein: CASSQVQSYTEAFF; CDR3 DNA: TGCGCCAGCAGCCAGGTACAGAGCTACACTGAAGCTTTCTTT
V gene: TRBV19; J gene: TRBJ2-7; D gene: TRBD1; clone size: -; CDR3 protein: CASSPRGQGWPSYEQYF; CDR3 DNA: TGTGCCAGTAGTCCCCGGGGACAGGGTTGGCCCTCCTACGAGCAGTACTTC
V gene: TRBV6-5; J gene: TRBJ1-1; D gene: -; clone size: -; CDR3 protein: CASTRRRQNTEAFF; CDR3 DNA: TGTGCCAGCACTCGGCGAAGACAGAACACTGAAGCTTTCTTT
V gene: TRBV7-8; J gene: TRBJ1-5; D gene: -; clone size: -; CDR3 protein: CASSPGISNQPQHF; CDR3 DNA: TGTGCCAGCAGCCCAGGGATTAGCAATCAGCCCCAGCATTTT
V gene: TRBV5-4; J gene: TRBJ2-3; D gene: TRBD1; clone size: -; CDR3 protein: CASSGGTGATDTQYF; CDR3 DNA: TGTGCCAGCAGCGGAGGGACAGGGGCAACAGATACGCAGTATTTT
V gene: TRBV5-1; J gene: TRBJ1-6; D gene: -; clone size: -; CDR3 protein: CASSLQSSYNSPLHF; CDR3 DNA: TGCGCCAGCAGCTTACAGAGCTCCTATAATTCACCCCTCCACTTT
V gene: TRBV19; J gene: TRBJ1-5; D gene: TRBD1; clone size: -; CDR3 protein: CASSTATGGLHNQPQHF; CDR3 DNA: TGTGCCAGTAGTACCGCGACAGGGGGCCTCCACAATCAGCCCCAGCATTTT
V gene: TRBV9; J gene: TRBJ1-1; D gene: -; clone size: -; CDR3 protein: CASSVGAGANTEAFF; CDR3 DNA: TGTGCCAGCAGCGTAGGGGCAGGGGCAAACACTGAAGCTTTCTTT
V gene: TRBV5-5; J gene: TRBJ1-4; D gene: -; clone size: -; CDR3 protein: CASSPEGGPNEKLFF; CDR3 DNA: TGTGCCAGCAGCCCCGAGGGGGGGCCTAATGAAAAACTGTTTTTT